This is a list of T cell receptor beta chains from one sample in a study of T cell responses to AZD1222 COVID-19 vaccine. Libraries were prepared by immunoSEQ multiplex PCR; TCRdb keeps only in-frame clonotypes and omits some of them. The sample has approximately 73,000 clones; roughly 80% are singletons. The sample in question was peripheral blood, obtained on day 0 of AZD1222 vaccination. The receptors come from an adult in good health. Both conserved end residues are part of each CDR3. D genes are given only for firm matches. The listing skips clone size in some rows; elsewhere it reads once, few, many or a size class.

CDR3 protein	CDR3 DNA	V gene	J gene	D gene	clone size
CASSQGRDRASYEQYF	TGTGCCAGCAGCCAGGGAAGGGACAGAGCCTCCTACGAGCAGTACTTC	TRBV14	TRBJ2-7	TRBD1	-
CAWSDGNTEAFF	TGTGCCTGGAGCGACGGGAACACTGAAGCTTTCTTT	TRBV30	TRBJ1-1	-	-
CASSLLGGTGANVLTF	TGTGCCAGCAGTTTATTAGGCGGGACTGGGGCCAACGTCCTGACTTTC	TRBV27	TRBJ2-6	-	-
CASRRDMNYGYTF	TGTGCCAGCAGGAGGGATATGAACTATGGCTACACCTTC	TRBV12-3/TRBV12-4	TRBJ1-2	-	-
CASSAGPGGADTGELFF	TGTGCCAGCAGCGCGGGACCAGGGGGCGCGGACACCGGGGAGCTGTTTTTT	TRBV5-4	TRBJ2-2	TRBD1	-
CASSPGLAGGGTDTQYF	TGTGCCAGCAGCCCGGGACTAGCGGGGGGGGGCACAGATACGCAGTATTTT	TRBV3-1/TRBV3-2	TRBJ2-3	TRBD2	-
CASSRSEFGNTIYF	TGCGCCAGCAGCAGGTCGGAGTTTGGAAACACCATATATTTT	TRBV4-3	TRBJ1-3	-	-
CASSVRGGGSDTQYF	TGTGCCAGCAGCGTAAGGGGGGGAGGATCTGATACGCAGTATTTT	TRBV9	TRBJ2-3	-	-
CATSRGLAHTDTQYF	TGTGCCACCAGCAGAGGACTAGCGCACACAGATACGCAGTATTTT	TRBV15	TRBJ2-3	TRBD2	-
CASSPASWKGGELFF	TGTGCCAGCAGTCCAGCCTCCTGGAAGGGCGGGGAGCTGTTTTTT	TRBV6-2/TRBV6-3	TRBJ2-2	-	-
CASSLRGGGEAFF	TGTGCCAGCAGCCTTAGGGGTGGCGGGGAAGCTTTCTTT	TRBV7-6	TRBJ1-1	-	-
CASSELGQGRINQPQHF	TGTGCCAGCAGTGAACTGGGACAGGGTCGGATAAATCAGCCCCAGCATTTT	TRBV6-1	TRBJ1-5	TRBD1	few
CASSYGGYDYGYTF	TGTGCCAGCAGTTACGGCGGGTACGACTATGGCTACACCTTC	TRBV6-6	TRBJ1-2	-	-
CASSSTTSQFF	TGTGCCAGCAGCTCCACAACGAGCCAGTTCTTC	TRBV7-9	TRBJ2-1	-	-
CASSLPGREGNEQFF	TGTGCCAGCAGCCTGCCGGGGCGGGAGGGGAATGAGCAGTTCTTC	TRBV5-4	TRBJ2-1	TRBD2	-
CASSQARRGAEDTQYF	TGCGCCAGCAGCCAAGCCCGGAGGGGGGCCGAAGATACGCAGTATTTT	TRBV4-3	TRBJ2-3	-	-
CASSPVPSQPQHF	TGTGCCAGCAGTCCAGTGCCTTCTCAGCCCCAGCATTTT	TRBV12-3/TRBV12-4	TRBJ1-5	-	-
CASSNRATGFDNSPLHF	TGTGCCAGCAGTAACCGGGCTACGGGTTTCGATAATTCACCCCTCCACTTT	TRBV6-2/TRBV6-3	TRBJ1-6	-	few
CASSSIGADTQYF	TGTGCCAGCAGCTCCATAGGCGCAGATACGCAGTATTTT	TRBV7-9	TRBJ2-3	-	-
CASSQDPGDLFNSPLHF	TGCGCCAGCAGCCAAGATCCCGGGGATCTCTTTAATTCACCCCTCCACTTT	TRBV4-3	TRBJ1-6	-	-
CATSFGGAGTDTQYF	TGTGCCACCAGCTTCGGAGGGGCCGGCACAGATACGCAGTATTTT	TRBV24-1	TRBJ2-3	-	-
CASSLGLAGQETQYF	TGCGCCAGCAGCCTGGGACTAGCGGGCCAAGAGACCCAGTACTTC	TRBV5-1	TRBJ2-5	TRBD2	-
CASSAGGANTGELFF	TGTGCCAGCAGCGCAGGGGGAGCGAACACCGGGGAGCTGTTTTTT	TRBV5-5	TRBJ2-2	TRBD1	-